This T cell receptor (beta chain) was identified in a study of cytomegalovirus exposure and HLA in healthy donors. V was trimmed by 3 bases and J by 5 bases, leaving 20 bases between them. CDR1 is SGHDT, CDR2 YYEEEE, per germline. This CDR3 has 16 amino acids. In the PCR, 60 Vbeta and 13 Jbeta primers were used. Produced via immunoSEQ multiplex PCR; TCRdb's table is partial and in-frame only. The profile covers some 90,000 clones, with about 80% appearing a single time and roughly a quarter taken by the ten largest. V gene TRBV5-6 combines with J gene TRBJ1-1; a weak D match, TRBD1 (5 bases). The sample comprised PBMCs. The TCR sequence derives from a woman in her forties or fifties in good health and CMV-seropositive. In nucleotides, the CDR3 is TGTGCCAGCAGCTCCGCTGGGTCAGGGTGGGGTACTGAAGCTTTCTTT. Its protein product is CASSSAGSGWGTEAFF.